The 10 T cell receptor beta chains below were found in one sample sequenced in a study of cytomegalovirus exposure and HLA in healthy donors. Primers included in the PCR were 60 Vbeta and 13 Jbeta primers. Libraries were prepared by immunoSEQ multiplex PCR; TCRdb keeps only in-frame clonotypes and omits some of them. Of over 150,000 clones in the sample, 80% are singletons; the top ten hold 0.65%. The sequencing input was PBMCs. The source of these receptors is a boy aged 5-17 years in good health and CMV-seronegative.

The gene calls are TRBV19 and TRBJ1-1, with 8 bases lining up with TRBD1. In germline, CDR1 is LNHDA, CDR2 SQIVND (reference sequence). With V trimmed by 3 bases and J by 5 bases, 2 bases remained unmatched. There are 13 residues in the CDR3. Here the CDR3 DNA reads TGTGCCAGTAGTATCCAGGGGGCGACTGAAGCTTTCTTT. Amino acids: CASSIQGATEAFF.

The V gene is TRBV10-3, the J gene TRBJ2-1; 11 bases map to TRBD2. This CDR3 has 15 residues. Germline V lookup: CDR1 ENHRY, CDR2 SYGVKD. Trimming cost V 2 bases and J 10 bases; bases outside gene matches: 7. As DNA, the CDR3 is TGTGCCATCAGTGAGGGGCCACTAGCGGGAGTAGAGCAGTTCTTC. Amino acids: CAISEGPLAGVEQFF.

The gene calls are TRBV19 and TRBJ2-7; D is undetermined. Trimming shortened V by 9 bases and J by 3 bases, and 18 bases separated the two germline ends. The CDR3 extends over 14 amino acids. Germline lookup yields CDR1 LNHDA and CDR2 SQIVND (reference sequence). Written as DNA, the CDR3 is TGTGCCAGCTCGCCGAAGGCAGCGCTCTACGAGCAGTACTTC. Translating gives CASSPKAALYEQYF.

This clone was detected a few times. V and J are TRBV6-1 and TRBJ2-5; the match to TRBD2 covers 8 bases. V dropped 6 bases and J dropped 3; count of bases not matched to a gene: 6. The CDR3 has 14 residues. Germline assignment: CDR1 MNHNS and CDR2 SASEGT. The CDR3 coding sequence is TGTGCCAGCAGGATATTAGCGGGGAAAGAGACCCAGTACTTC. Residues: CASRILAGKETQYF.

The chain employs TRBV7-9 and TRBJ1-4; the match to TRBD1 covers 9 bases. The V segment lost 3 bases and the J segment 8 bases; nucleotides outside the gene matches: 4. The germline gives CDR1 SEHNR, CDR2 FQNEAQ (reference sequence). The CDR3 is 14 residues long. CDR3 nucleotides: TGTGCCAGCAGCTTGGACAGGGGTTGGGAAAAACTGTTTTTT. This gives the protein CASSLDRGWEKLFF.

This clone was detected only a few times. The rearrangement joins TRBV19 to TRBJ1-1, with TRBD1 matching 11 bases. This CDR3 contains 17 residues. The V and J ends lost 6 bases and 6 bases, in that order; junction bases with no gene match: 15. The germline V gene has CDR1 LNHDA and CDR2 SQIVND (reference sequence). Here the CDR3 reads CASRLGTGGESWSEAFF. For the CDR3, the DNA is TGTGCCAGTAGGCTTGGGACAGGGGGGGAATCGTGGTCTGAAGCTTTCTTT. Full variable domain (rest looked up from reference TRBV19 and TRBJ1-1): DGGITQSPKYLFRKEGQNVTLSCEQNLNHDAMYWYRQDPGQGLRLIYYSQIVNDFQKGDIAEGYSVSREKKESFPLTVTSAQKNPTAFYLCASRLGTGGESWSEAFFGQGTRLTVV.

V and J are TRBV19 and TRBJ2-7; the D gene is possibly TRBD2 (7 bases). This CDR3 is built from 15 residues. Germline CDR1 reads LNHDA; CDR2 reads SQIVND (reference sequence). V lost 7 bases and J lost 1, with 17 bases in between. The CDR3 DNA follows: TGTGCCAGTACCGAAGGGGGGAGGGGATCCTACGAGCAGTACTTC. Amino acid sequence: CASTEGGRGSYEQYF.

The J gene is TRBJ1-2, the V gene TRBV4-1; no definite D call. The CDR3 is 11 amino acids. V lost 4 bases to trimming and J lost 8 bases, with 8 bases between them. Germline V gene lookup returns CDR1 MGHRA and CDR2 YSYEKL. The CDR3 nucleotides read TGCGCCAGCAGCCTAGGCAGGGGCTACACCTTC. Translation gives CASSLGRGYTF.

This clone appeared a few times. The V call is TRBV7-2, the J call TRBJ2-1, with a possible D match to TRBD2 (6 bases). From germline, CDR1 is SGHTA and CDR2 FQGNSA. The CDR3 consists of 18 residues. Between the trimmed V and J ends, which lost 2 bases and 0 bases, there was a span of 17 bases. CDR3 protein: CASSLKGFVGSSYNEQFF. The CDR3 nucleotides read TGTGCCAGCAGCTTAAAGGGGTTTGTCGGGAGCTCCTACAATGAGCAGTTCTTC.

This chain connects TRBV11-3 to TRBJ2-2; D is possibly TRBD2 (7 bases). The CDR3 spans 17 residues. CDR1 and CDR2 from the germline V gene are SGHNT and YENEEA. The ends were cut back, 5 bases at V and 5 bases at J, with 21 bases in the middle. The CDR3: CASSPWGGARETGELFF. The CDR3 DNA is TGTGCCAGCAGCCCCTGGGGGGGGGCGCGGGAAACCGGGGAGCTGTTTTTT.